The sequence of this T cell receptor (beta chain) was determined in a study of blood T cells in healthy people across ages. Per germline, CDR1 DFQATT and CDR2 SNEGSKA (reference sequence). The CDR3 contains 13 residues. Alongside a J-beta primer mix, a sample-barcoded 5' primer served in a second PCR lasting roughly 7 to 11 cycles. TCRdb ran MiXCR on the 5' RACE reads and lists one entry per CDR3 protein. The sample has about 1.8 million distinct CDR3 sequences, roughly 50% seen once. Points from the study as a whole: Both higher diversity and more naive CD4+ cells marked long-lived donors when set against aged donors. Unknown donor CMV status possibly confounded expanded clonotype changes.

This clonotype turned up a few times. Its specificity is unknown. Its ends do not fully match the called genes, so a read error is possible. The chain is built from TRBV20-1 and TRBJ2-4, with D perhaps being TRBD1 or TRBD2 (5 bases each). The DNA end is more similar to TRBJ2-7, so the J call may be wrong. This sequence originates from a woman aged 40-49 years in good health. The sample taken for sequencing was blood. CDR3 region: CSARGDGTYEQYF. The DNA of the CDR3 is TGCAGTGCCAGAGGGGACGGAACCTACGAGCAGTACTTC.